Shown below are 30 T cell receptor beta chains from a single sample sequenced in a study of blood T cell repertoires in COVID-19. Assay: immunoSEQ multiplex PCR; the TCRdb copy retains only in-frame clones and omits some. The table lists around 160,000 clones, 80% of them singletons. The sequenced sample was peripheral blood. These receptors were taken from a man in his 60s with active or convalescent COVID-19.

The V call is TRBV29-1, the J call TRBJ1-2; a possible D gene is TRBD1 (5 bases). Germline V gene sequence: CDR1 SQVTM, CDR2 ANQGSEA. V gave up 3 bases and J gave up 4 bases, with 12 bases separating them. The CDR3 is 13 residues long. The CDR3 DNA is TGCAGCGTTGACGTAAGGGGCTTCTATGGCTACACCTTC. Its protein product is CSVDVRGFYGYTF.

The chain has TRBV10-3 and TRBJ2-7, with D possibly matching TRBD1 (5 bases). CDR3 length: 12 residues. Trimming stripped 4 bases from V and 6 bases from J, with 10 bases between. Looked up from germline, CDR1 is ENHRY and CDR2 is SYGVKD. CDR3 protein: CAISARVGEQYF. In DNA form, the CDR3 reads TGTGCCATCAGTGCCAGGGTAGGCGAGCAGTACTTC.

The gene calls are TRBV18 and TRBJ2-1; 9 nucleotides agree with TRBD2. Trimming at V came to 0 bases and at J to 8 bases, leaving 2 bases not matched to a gene. This CDR3 comprises 14 residues. CDR1 is KGHSH, CDR2 LQKENI, per germline. For the CDR3, the DNA is TGTGCCAGCTCACCACCCGCGGGGGGGGATGAGCAGTTCTTC. Translating gives CASSPPAGGDEQFF.

The chain links TRBV21-1 to TRBJ1-1; the table assigns TRBD1, which was not confirmed against the DNA. TRBV21-1 is described as a pseudogene. This CDR3 spans 13 amino acids. CDR3 in amino acids: CASSPSGGAEAFF. The CDR3 DNA reads as TGTGCCAGCAGTCCTTCAGGTGGTGCTGAAGCTTTCTTT.

The chain employs TRBV13 and TRBJ2-6; D not resolved. From germline, CDR1 is PRHDT and CDR2 FYEKMQ (reference sequence). The CDR3 runs 15 residues. Trimming stripped 4 bases from V and 0 bases from J, with 7 bases between. The CDR3 reads CASSSRYSGANVLTF. In nucleotides, the CDR3 is TGTGCCAGCAGCTCTCGGTACTCTGGGGCCAACGTCCTGACTTTC.

The gene calls are TRBV18 and TRBJ1-6; D gene uncertain. The CDR3 covers 13 residues. Trimming stripped 6 bases from V and 7 bases from J, with 10 bases between. The germline CDR1 and CDR2 sequences are KGHSH and LQKENI. CDR3 nucleotides: TGTGCCAGCTCGGCCAAGACAAATTCACCCCTCCACTTT. Amino acid sequence: CASSAKTNSPLHF. Based on the CDR3 plus reference TRBV18 and TRBJ1-6, the full variable domain is NAGVMQNPRHLVRRRGQEARLRCSPMKGHSHVYWYRQLPEEGLKFMVYLQKENIIDESGMPKERFSAEFPKEGPSILRIQQVVRGDSAAYFCASSAKTNSPLHFGNGTRLTVT.

The chain joins TRBV7-8 to TRBJ1-1; 8 bases match TRBD1. Germline CDR1 and CDR2: SGHVS and FQNEAQ. The CDR3 runs 15 residues. The V and J ends lost 5 bases and 6 bases, in that order; junction bases with no gene match: 11. The CDR3, as DNA: TGTGCCAGCAGCCCCACGGACAGGGTTACCCCTGAAGCTTTCTTT. This codes for CASSPTDRVTPEAFF.

The chain links TRBV19 to TRBJ2-7; possible D gene TRBD1, 6 bases. The CDR3 has 13 amino acids. Germline V gives CDR1 LNHDA, CDR2 SQIVND (reference sequence). V lost 3 bases and J 5 bases, leaving 11 bases between the germline ends. CDR3 region: CASSIPGADEQYF. DNA of the CDR3: TGTGCCAGTAGTATTCCAGGGGCAGACGAGCAGTACTTC.

This sequence joins TRBV28 and TRBJ2-2; possibly TRBD2 for D (6 bases). V dropped 11 bases and J dropped 5 bases, with 15 bases sitting between them. CDR1 is MDHEN and CDR2 is SYDVKM in the germline V gene. This CDR3 is built from 13 residues. The CDR3 DNA sequence: TGTGCCGGAAACGAGGAGGGAACCGGGGAGCTGTTTTTT. Translating it yields CAGNEEGTGELFF.

This sequence joins TRBV24-1 and TRBJ2-1, with 11 positions matching TRBD1. The CDR3 totals 16 residues. The V gene end was trimmed by 1 base and the J gene end by 7 bases; junction bases not matched to a gene: 5. Germline V gene data show CDR1 as KGHDR and CDR2 as SFDVKD. This chain's CDR3 is CATSDFGQGAENEQFF. The CDR3 DNA follows: TGTGCCACCAGTGATTTTGGACAGGGGGCAGAGAATGAGCAGTTCTTC.

The V gene is TRBV25-1, the J gene TRBJ2-7, with 10 bases aligning to TRBD2. The trim removed 6 bases at V and 4 bases at J, leaving 9 bases unmatched. The germline V gene has CDR1 MGHDK and CDR2 SYGVNS. The CDR3 sequence is 15 residues long. The CDR3 nucleotides are TGTGCCAGCAGCCCCCGAGCGGGAGGGCTATACGAGCAGTACTTC. Its translation: CASSPRAGGLYEQYF.

In this sample, this clone turned up a few times. The chain links TRBV7-9 to TRBJ2-7; 12 bases agree with TRBD2. The CDR3 extends over 15 amino acids. With V trimmed by 5 bases and J by 7 bases, 9 bases remained unmatched. Looked up from germline, CDR1 is SEHNR and CDR2 is FQNEAQ (reference sequence). CDR3 bases: TGTGCCAGCAGCGGGCGGACTAGCGGGAACCTAGAGCAGTACTTC. Translating gives CASSGRTSGNLEQYF.

V gene TRBV19 combines with J gene TRBJ1-5; D not resolved. Germline loops: CDR1 LNHDA, CDR2 SQIVND (reference sequence). This CDR3 has 13 residues. V lost 4 bases and J 5 bases, leaving 9 bases between the germline ends. CDR3 region: CASSTRVHQPQHF. Written as DNA, the CDR3 is TGTGCCAGTAGTACCCGGGTACATCAGCCCCAGCATTTT.

The chain links TRBV5-1 to TRBJ1-4, with 9 bases matching TRBD1. Germline V gene lookup returns CDR1 SGHRS and CDR2 YFSETQ. With V trimmed by 5 bases and J by 7 bases, 9 bases remained unmatched. The CDR3 has 15 residues. In nucleotides, the CDR3 is TGCGCCAGCAGTCCCGGGACAGGGAGGCGTGAAAAACTGTTTTTT. Its protein is CASSPGTGRREKLFF.

In this sample, this clone turned up once. The rearrangement uses TRBV9 and TRBJ2-3, with TRBD2 as a possible D gene (7 bases). V was shortened by 3 bases and J by 2 bases, with 19 bases between the two germline ends. Germline V gene data show CDR1 as SGDLS and CDR2 as YYNGEE. This CDR3 is built from 17 residues. CDR3 sequence reads: CASSAIGGHRFTDTQYF. The CDR3 DNA sequence: TGTGCCAGCAGCGCCATCGGGGGGCACCGATTCACAGATACGCAGTATTTT.

The J gene is TRBJ1-5, the V gene TRBV5-8; D is uncertain. Trimming removed 6 bases at V and 7 bases at J, with 17 bases between. The germline V gene has CDR1 SGHTS and CDR2 YDEGEE. There are 14 residues in the CDR3. For the CDR3, the DNA is TGTGCCAGCACCCGGACTTCTCTGGGGCAGCCCCAGCATTTT. This sequence encodes CASTRTSLGQPQHF.

J is TRBJ2-7 and V is TRBV28; D might be TRBD1 (5 bases). The CDR3 has 15 amino acids. Germline V lookup: CDR1 MDHEN, CDR2 SYDVKM. The V and J ends lost 7 bases and 5 bases respectively, with 21 bases between them. This CDR3 is CASIPSGPGQDEQYF. CDR3 nucleotides: TGTGCCAGCATACCCTCAGGACCAGGGCAAGACGAGCAGTACTTC.

The chain is built from TRBV11-3 and TRBJ2-5; no clear D. V lost 11 bases to trimming and J lost 3 bases, with 4 bases between them. The CDR3 totals 9 residues. Germline V gives CDR1 SGHNT, CDR2 YENEEA. Here the CDR3 reads CASKETQYF. In DNA form, the CDR3 reads TGTGCCTCCAAAGAGACCCAGTACTTC. Full variable domain (remainder filled in from reference TRBV11-3 and TRBJ2-5): EAGVVQSPRYKIIEKKQPVAFWCNPISGHNTLYWYLQNLGQGPELLIRYENEEAVDDSQLPKDRFSAERLKGVDSTLKIQPAELGDSAVYLCASKETQYFGPGTRLLVL.

The V and J genes are TRBV24-1 and TRBJ2-2; D unresolved. The CDR3 loop spans 17 amino acids. V lost 4 bases to trimming and J lost 0 bases, with 14 bases between them. Germline V gives CDR1 KGHDR, CDR2 SFDVKD. Here the CDR3 DNA reads TGTGCCACCAGTGACTATGACAAGCACCCGAACACCGGGGAGCTGTTTTTT. Its translation is CATSDYDKHPNTGELFF.

The chain recombines TRBV2 with TRBJ2-1; 12 bases fit TRBD2. The junction had 8 bases not matched to a gene; V was cut back by 6 bases and J by 5 bases. In germline, CDR1 is SNHLY, CDR2 FYNNEI. The CDR3 totals 16 residues. CDR3 sequence reads: CASRGGLAGPHNEQFF. CDR3 nucleotide sequence: TGTGCCAGCAGGGGGGGACTAGCGGGCCCCCACAATGAGCAGTTCTTC.

This chain joins TRBV7-3 and TRBJ2-5; TRBD2 aligns across 7 bases. The CDR3 runs to 15 residues. V trimming: 2 bases; J trimming: 5 bases; junction bases outside the gene matches: 8. The germline V gene has CDR1 SGHTA and CDR2 FQGTGA. CDR3 residues: CASSLGAGGSETQYF. The CDR3 DNA is TGTGCCAGCAGCTTAGGGGCAGGCGGGAGTGAGACCCAGTACTTC.

The V call is TRBV7-2, the J call TRBJ2-3; 8 bases align to TRBD1. Per germline, CDR1 SGHTA and CDR2 FQGNSA. Losses at the gene ends were 1 base for V and 4 bases for J; bases not matched to a gene: 1. The CDR3 is 14 residues long. The CDR3 region has the DNA TGTGCCAGCAGCTTAGACAGGGGGTCAGATACGCAGTATTTT. It encodes CASSLDRGSDTQYF.

The J gene is TRBJ2-7, the V gene TRBV28, with D possibly being TRBD1 (6 bases). The CDR3 runs to 15 residues. The V end lost 2 bases, the J end lost 6 bases, and 17 bases lay between the germline ends. Germline V gives CDR1 MDHEN, CDR2 SYDVKM. CDR3 nucleotide sequence: TGTGCCAGCAGTTTACCCGGACAGAGGGTTGGCGAGCAGTACTTC. As protein: CASSLPGQRVGEQYF.

In its sample, this clone was seen once. The chain has TRBV24-1 and TRBJ2-1, with 12 bases fitting TRBD2. The CDR3 extends over 16 amino acids. J was trimmed by 5 bases and V by 4 bases; bases with no gene match: 5. The V gene's germline CDR1 is KGHDR and CDR2 SFDVKD. CDR3 region: CATSDPGLAGNNEQFF. The CDR3 nucleotides read TGTGCCACCAGTGACCCGGGACTAGCGGGTAACAATGAGCAGTTCTTC.

The gene calls are TRBV3-1 (or the pseudogene TRBV3-2) and TRBJ1-2, with 10 bases that match TRBD1. With 3 bases clipped from V and 2 bases from J, the junction kept 0 bases outside the gene matches. The CDR3 totals 14 residues. The germline gives CDR1 LGHDT, CDR2 YNNKEL (reference sequence). The CDR3 nucleotides read TGTGCCAGCAGCCAGGGACAGGGGAACTATGGCTACACCTTC. Amino acids: CASSQGQGNYGYTF.

This clone was picked up a small number of times. The rearrangement joins TRBV4-1 to TRBJ1-5, with D uncertain. CDR1 is MGHRA and CDR2 is YSYEKL in the germline V gene. There are 16 residues in the CDR3. V was shortened by 1 base and J by 6 bases, with 16 bases between the two germline ends. This chain's CDR3 is CASSQVSAGIGQPQHF. The CDR3 region has the DNA TGCGCCAGCAGCCAAGTAAGCGCCGGGATCGGTCAGCCCCAGCATTTT.

The sample holds one count of this clone. The V and J genes are TRBV4-1 and TRBJ1-1, with D unresolved. The germline CDR1 and CDR2 sequences are MGHRA and YSYEKL. V lost 0 bases and J lost 10, with 12 bases in between. This CDR3 has 13 residues. The CDR3 DNA reads TGCGCCAGCAGCCAAGACCTCGGGTACACAGCTTTCTTT. Amino acids: CASSQDLGYTAFF.

The table lists this clone with a few counts. This chain joins TRBV12-3 or TRBV12-4 and TRBJ2-7, with D tentatively TRBD2 (5 bases). There are 13 residues in the CDR3. V was shortened by 2 bases and J by 6 bases, with 11 bases between the two germline ends. The CDR3, as DNA: TGTGCCAGCAGTTTAAGAGGGTACGGCGAGCAGTACTTC. Translated: CASSLRGYGEQYF.

This sequence joins TRBV3-1 (or the pseudogene TRBV3-2) and TRBJ2-7; D remains ambiguous. The CDR3 runs to 15 residues. V was pared by 1 base and J by 3 bases, with 13 bases between. Germline assignment: CDR1 LGHDT and CDR2 YNNKEL (reference sequence). Written as DNA, the CDR3 is TGTGCCAGCAGCCAAGTCTTCCAGGCGAGCTACGAGCAGTACTTC. It encodes CASSQVFQASYEQYF.

J is TRBJ2-3 and V is TRBV18; possibly TRBD2 for D (5 bases). The CDR3 sequence is 14 residues long. V was cut by 3 bases and J by 5 bases, with 12 bases left in between. Germline loops: CDR1 KGHSH, CDR2 LQKENI. This CDR3 is CASSPWELVDTQYF. CDR3 coding DNA: TGTGCCAGCTCACCTTGGGAGTTGGTAGATACGCAGTATTTT.